This T cell receptor beta chain derives from a study of chronic HIV infection and antiretroviral therapy. This clonotype was recorded many times. Germline CDR1 MDHEN, CDR2 SYDVKM. CDR3 size: 14 residues. V lost 5 bases to trimming and J lost 3 bases; unmatched junction nucleotides: 4. MiXCR, run by TCRdb on the 5' RACE reads, gives a single entry per CDR3 protein. The sample contains 45,000 to 55,000 distinct CDR3 sequences, over 15% of which appear only once. The J gene is TRBJ1-2, the V gene TRBV28; 9 bases match TRBD1. The clonotype was recovered from an adult who had HIV and had not received antiretroviral therapy, or was an uninfected healthy control (not recorded which). The specimen sequenced was peripheral blood. The CDR3 DNA is TGTGCCAGCAGTACTACAGGGGGCGACTATGGCTACACCTTC. Its protein is CASSTTGGDYGYTF.